Listed here is a single T cell receptor beta chain. As yet, its antigen is unknown. The source of the sample is a study of T cell repertoires in cytomegalovirus infection. About the study: Evidence of both CMV infection and a matching HLA type came from public TCR beta signatures.

General study points: HLA-C-restricted CMV-specific TCR beta clonotypes were dominant in the ex vivo response. Public TCR beta family frequency separated CMV-and-HLA carriers, including in an independent cohort.

Trimming shortened V by 4 bases and J by 5 bases, and 8 bases separated the two germline ends. The CDR3 is 11 amino acids. Germline V lookup: CDR1 DFQATT, CDR2 SNEGSKA (reference sequence). TCRdb re-analysed the reads in MiXCR, keeping a single row per CDR3 protein. The data show 310,000 or so distinct CDR3 sequences, with about a quarter seen just once and approximately 15% held by the top ten. The specimen sequenced was PBMCs. The V call is TRBV20-1, the J call TRBJ2-5; D possibly corresponds to TRBD2 (6 bases). This sequence was found in a human donor in good health (CMV status not recorded). Some clones in this sample may be carry-over from other donors' samples. The CDR3 DNA is TGCAGTGCTACGGCGGGGGAGACCCAGTACTTC. It encodes CSATAGETQYF.